These T cell receptor beta chains were read from a single sample in a study of blood T cells in healthy people across ages. From the 5' RACE reads, TCRdb called clonotypes with MiXCR, one entry per CDR3 protein. The sample has 950,000 to 1,200,000 distinct CDR3 sequences; 30% to 40% are singletons. The material sequenced was blood. These receptors were collected from a man younger than 35 in good health. The CDR3 runs from the conserved cysteine through the conserved F or W. Fields, in order: J gene, D gene, V gene, clone size, CDR3 DNA, CDR3 protein. The D gene is left open where the match is weak. Not all rows give a size; the values are once, few, many and, for expanded clones, a class.

>TRBJ1-2|NA|TRBV5-1|NA
TGCGCCAGCAGCTCGGCGGCAGTAACAGATTCGCTCTATGGCTACACCTTC
CASSSAAVTDSLYGYTF
>TRBJ1-2|TRBD1|TRBV6-6|few
TGTGCCAGCAGTTACTCCGGACAGGATGGCTACACCTTC
CASSYSGQDGYTF
>TRBJ1-1|NA|TRBV4-1|few
TGCGCCACCTCCCGGGGCACTGAAGCTTTCTTT
CATSRGTEAFF
>TRBJ1-5|TRBD1|TRBV28|NA
TGTGCCAGCAGTTCCGCACAGACAGGGGTCTCCTTACTTAATCAGCCCCAGCATTTT
CASSSAQTGVSLLNQPQHF
>TRBJ2-5|TRBD2|TRBV10-3|few
TGTGCCATCAGTGAGGGGGGGGTCCAAGAGACCCAGTACTTC
CAISEGGVQETQYF
>TRBJ2-5|TRBD1|TRBV9|NA
TGTGCCAGCAGCGAGACAGGGTATTTAGAAGAGACCCAGTACTTC
CASSETGYLEETQYF
>TRBJ2-1|TRBD1|TRBV28|NA
TGTGCCAGCAGTTTCTCACAGGGGATACCCACCTACAATGAGCAGTTCTTC
CASSFSQGIPTYNEQFF
>TRBJ2-2|TRBD2|TRBV20-1|many
TGCAGTGCTAGAGATGCGGGGGGCTTCAACACCGGGGAGCTGTTTTTT
CSARDAGGFNTGELFF
>TRBJ2-3|TRBD2|TRBV28|NA
TGTGCCAGCAGTTCCGGGAGGGTTGATACGCAGTATTTT
CASSSGRVDTQYF
>TRBJ1-4|TRBD1|TRBV4-1|many
TGCGCCAGCAGCCCCCCGGGACAGGGAAGAGAAAAACTGTTTTTT
CASSPPGQGREKLFF
>TRBJ1-5|NA|TRBV12-3/TRBV12-4|NA
TGTGCCAGCAGTTGGCAGGATAGCAATCAGCCCCAGCATTTT
CASSWQDSNQPQHF
>TRBJ2-3|TRBD2|TRBV4-3|NA
TGCGCCAGCAGCCAAGATCGGCTAGCGGAGAACACAGATACGCAGTATTTT
CASSQDRLAENTDTQYF
>TRBJ2-5|NA|TRBV4-2|NA
TGTGCCAGCAGCCAAGAAGGCGCCTCCCAGGGCCAAGAGACCCAGTACTTC
CASSQEGASQGQETQYF
>TRBJ2-5|NA|TRBV3-1|few
TGTGCCAGCAGCCCCTTAGTCGAGAGGCCAGAGACCCAGTACTTC
CASSPLVERPETQYF
>TRBJ1-2|NA|TRBV6-2/TRBV6-3|few
TGTGCCAGCAGCGCGGAGTGGACCTATGGCTACACCTTC
CASSAEWTYGYTF
>TRBJ2-3|NA|TRBV5-8|NA
TGTGCCAGCAGCCCATTTTTAGGGGTCGGCACAGATACGCAGTATTTT
CASSPFLGVGTDTQYF
>TRBJ2-7|TRBD2|TRBV20-1|few
TGCAGTGCTCAGACTAGCGGGGGTCCCTTGGACGAGCAGTACTTC
CSAQTSGGPLDEQYF
>TRBJ1-5|NA|TRBV20-1|few
TGCAGTGCTAGACCCAGGATACTTAATCAGCCCCAGCATTTT
CSARPRILNQPQHF
>TRBJ2-1|TRBD2|TRBV27|NA
TGTGCCAGCGGCCTAGCGGACTCCTACAATGAGCAGTTCTTC
CASGLADSYNEQFF
>TRBJ2-7|TRBD2|TRBV20-1|few
TGCAGTGCTAGAGGTGTAGGCCCTGGACTAGCGCACTACGAGCAGTACTTC
CSARGVGPGLAHYEQYF
>TRBJ1-2|TRBD1|TRBV20-1|NA
TGCAGTGCACCGGACAGGGATAGGGGCTACACCTTC
CSAPDRDRGYTF
>TRBJ1-2|TRBD1|TRBV6-2/TRBV6-3|NA
TGTGCCAGCAGTTACTCGTCCGGTGGGGGCTTCGGGGGAAGAGGACAGGTTAACTATGGCTACACCTTC
CASSYSSGGGFGGRGQVNYGYTF
>TRBJ1-1|NA|TRBV7-9|NA
TGTGCCAGCAGCCCTCGAGGACACTCGGGCACTGAAGCTTTCTTT
CASSPRGHSGTEAFF
>TRBJ2-7|NA|TRBV20-1|few
TGCAGTGCTAGGGAACGGGGAATAAACTACGAGCAGTACTTC
CSARERGINYEQYF
>TRBJ2-7|TRBD1|TRBV20-1|NA
TGCAGTGCTGGCGGACAGGGGGAATCCTACGAGCAGTACTTC
CSAGGQGESYEQYF
>TRBJ2-3|TRBD2|TRBV20-1|few
TGCAGTGCTAGAGGACTAGCGGCAGGAGGAGATACGCAGTATTTT
CSARGLAAGGDTQYF
>TRBJ2-5|NA|TRBV6-2/TRBV6-3|NA
TGTGCCAGCAGAACCGGACGTAGCTCACAAGAGACCCAGTACTTC
CASRTGRSSQETQYF
>TRBJ2-5|TRBD2|TRBV9|NA
TGTGCCAGCAGCGGGGACTACCACGAGACCCAGTACTTC
CASSGDYHETQYF
>TRBJ2-6|TRBD2|TRBV6-1|NA
TGTGCCAGCAGCAGAGCGGGGGGGCGGTCTGGGGCCAACGTCCTGACTTTC
CASSRAGGRSGANVLTF
>TRBJ2-7|NA|TRBV12-5|few
TGTGCTAGTGGTCAAGACTCCTACGAGCAGTACTTC
CASGQDSYEQYF
>TRBJ1-6|TRBD1|TRBV7-8|few
TGTGCCAGCAGCCGGGGGGACAGCTATAATTCACCCCTCCACTTT
CASSRGDSYNSPLHF
>TRBJ2-7|NA|TRBV28|few
TGTGCCAGCAGTTTAGGATCCACCGTTCAGTACTTC
CASSLGSTVQYF
>TRBJ2-3|TRBD2|TRBV20-1|NA
TGCAGTGCTAGAGACGGTAGCGGGGGCGCATGGGATACGCAGTATTTT
CSARDGSGGAWDTQYF
>TRBJ2-1|TRBD2|TRBV20-1|NA
TGCAGTGCTAGACCAACAGGACTAGCGGGGGCCAGCTCCTACAATGAGCAGTTCTTC
CSARPTGLAGASSYNEQFF
>TRBJ2-5|NA|TRBV20-1|NA
TGCAGTGCTGCGCAGTTTAGCGGACCTCAAGAGACCCAGTACTTC
CSAAQFSGPQETQYF
>TRBJ2-1|NA|TRBV5-6|NA
TGTGCCAGCACCCGTCTTATCAATGAGCAGTTCTTC
CASTRLINEQFF
>TRBJ2-1|TRBD1|TRBV20-1|many
TGCAGTGCTACCGGGACAGGGTATAATGAGCAGTTCTTC
CSATGTGYNEQFF
>TRBJ2-1|TRBD2|TRBV5-1|few
TGCGCCAGCAGCCCCCTAGCGGGGGGGCCTTCCGATGAGCAGTTCTTC
CASSPLAGGPSDEQFF
>TRBJ2-3|NA|TRBV20-1|NA
TGCAGTGCTGGGGGACAATTAACTAGCACAGATACGCAGTATTTT
CSAGGQLTSTDTQYF
>TRBJ1-2|NA|TRBV12-3/TRBV12-4|many
TGTGCCAGCAGTTTAGGGGGGGCGCCTGGCTACACCTTC
CASSLGGAPGYTF
>TRBJ2-3|NA|TRBV12-3/TRBV12-4|few
TGTGCTAGCAGTTTAGTCCGGTCGGCAGATACGCAGTATTTT
CASSLVRSADTQYF
>TRBJ1-6|NA|TRBV6-2/TRBV6-3|NA
TGTGCCAGCAGAGGCCCCCTTAGGACGGGACACCAGATTATCCACTTT
CASRGPLRTGHQIIHF
>TRBJ2-7|NA|TRBV6-2/TRBV6-3|few
TGTGCCAGCAGTTACACGCAGGGAAGGACTTCCTACGAGCAGTACTTC
CASSYTQGRTSYEQYF
>TRBJ2-7|TRBD2|TRBV20-1|few
TGCAGTGCTTTCGGGACTAGCGATAGCGAGCAGTACTTC
CSAFGTSDSEQYF
>TRBJ1-4|TRBD1|TRBV27|NA
TGTGCCAGCAGCCCGGGACAGGGGTGGCTAGGCGGGGAAAAACTGTTTTTT
CASSPGQGWLGGEKLFF
>TRBJ1-2|NA|TRBV13|NA
TGTGCCAGCAGCTTAACGGCAGCTACTAACTATGGCTACACCTTC
CASSLTAATNYGYTF
>TRBJ2-7|NA|TRBV2|NA
TGTGCCAGCAGTGTACAGGACTCCTACGAGCAGTACTTC
CASSVQDSYEQYF
>TRBJ1-5|TRBD1|TRBV6-2/TRBV6-3|NA
TGTGCCAGCAGTTACGGGACAGACCATAGCAATCAGCCCCAGCATTTT
CASSYGTDHSNQPQHF
>TRBJ1-5|NA|TRBV12-3/TRBV12-4|once
TGTGCCAGCAGTGCTTTCGGCCAGCCCCAGCATTTT
CASSAFGQPQHF
>TRBJ1-6|TRBD1|TRBV6-1|few
TGTGCCAGCAGTGATACTGGACCGACAGGGAGTAATTCACCCCTCCACTTT
CASSDTGPTGSNSPLHF
>TRBJ1-1|NA|TRBV4-1|NA
TGCGCCAGCAGCCGTGCCGTCGGCATGAACACTGAAGCTTTCTTT
CASSRAVGMNTEAFF
>TRBJ2-5|NA|TRBV6-6|NA
TGTGCCAGCAGTTATGGGGGAGCCCAAGAGACCCAGTACTTC
CASSYGGAQETQYF
>TRBJ2-2|NA|TRBV21-1|few
TGTGCCAGCAGCTGGGGCGGCAACACCGGGGAGCTGTTTTTT
CASSWGGNTGELFF
>TRBJ2-7|TRBD1|TRBV6-5|few
TGTGCCAGCTCGGGACAGGGGGCCCATGAGCAGTACTTC
CASSGQGAHEQYF
>TRBJ2-1|NA|TRBV10-3|NA
TGTGCCATCCGCCGGGCCGACAATGAGCAGTTCTTC
CAIRRADNEQFF